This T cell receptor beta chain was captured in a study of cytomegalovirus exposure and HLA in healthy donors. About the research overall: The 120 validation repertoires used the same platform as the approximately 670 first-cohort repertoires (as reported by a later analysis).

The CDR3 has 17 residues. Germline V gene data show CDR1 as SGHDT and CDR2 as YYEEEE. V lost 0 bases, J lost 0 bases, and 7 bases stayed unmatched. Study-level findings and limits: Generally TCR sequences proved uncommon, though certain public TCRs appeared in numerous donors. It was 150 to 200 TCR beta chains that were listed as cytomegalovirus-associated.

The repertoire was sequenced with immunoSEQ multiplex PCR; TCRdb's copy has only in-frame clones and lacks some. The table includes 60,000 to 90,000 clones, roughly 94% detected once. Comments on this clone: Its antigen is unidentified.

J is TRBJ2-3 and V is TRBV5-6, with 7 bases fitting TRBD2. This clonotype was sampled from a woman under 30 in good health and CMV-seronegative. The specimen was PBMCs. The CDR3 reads CASSLVRSGASTDTQYF. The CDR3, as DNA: TGTGCCAGCAGCTTGGTGCGAAGCGGGGCTAGCACAGATACGCAGTATTTT.